The 2 T cell receptor beta chains presented below share a single source sample, sequenced in a study of T cell responses to AZD1222 COVID-19 vaccine. Measured with immunoSEQ multiplex PCR; TCRdb has only the in-frame clones, and not every one. This sample has 150,000 to 200,000 clones; roughly nine tenths occur once, and the top ten carry 1% to 1.5%. Sequenced material: peripheral blood, taken 28 days after the second AZD1222 dose. The receptor set was obtained from an adult who received the AZD1222 COVID-19 vaccine.

The chain recombines TRBV28 with TRBJ2-1; 9 positions agree with TRBD1. The CDR3 spans 14 residues. CDR1 is MDHEN, CDR2 SYDVKM, per germline. The V gene end was trimmed by 2 bases and the J gene end by 8 bases; junction bases not matched to a gene: 4. The CDR3 coding sequence is TGTGCCAGCAGTTTACCGGGACAGGGCCATGAGCAGTTCTTC. Its protein product is CASSLPGQGHEQFF.

This chain joins TRBV5-1 and TRBJ1-1, with 7 bases lining up with TRBD1. The length of the CDR3 is 15 residues. Germline assignment: CDR1 SGHRS and CDR2 YFSETQ. V dropped 2 bases and J dropped 0; count of bases not matched to a gene: 4. The CDR3 bases are TGCGCCAGCAGCTTACGGACAGGCTTGAACACTGAAGCTTTCTTT. Translated: CASSLRTGLNTEAFF.